This T cell receptor beta chain was sequenced during a study of T cells in women clearing cervical HPV infection. Study information: Cases' blood sampling followed lesion detection by median around 150 days (90 to 200). Only a few women had HLA typing results available.

All donors had a single incident cervical HPV16 infection, not prevalent. The repertoire was sequenced with immunoSEQ multiplex PCR; TCRdb's copy has only in-frame clones and lacks some. The sample features some 40,000 clones, with roughly 6.8% in its top ten. On this clone: One junction end does not reproduce the germline sequence, and a read error may be involved. Coverage ceases 3 residues before the CDR3 finishes, and the germline J gene fills in the end.

The CDR3 length is 20 residues. Germline values: CDR1 PRHDT, CDR2 FYEKMQ (reference sequence). The specimen sequenced was blood buffy coat. The sequence came from a woman aged 18 to 69 with a cervical HPV16 infection that either progressed to CIN3+ or cleared (not recorded which). The V call is TRBV13, the J call TRBJ2-6; 12 nucleotides agree with TRBD1. The CDR3 bases that were read are TGTGCCAGCACCTTATGGGGACAGGGGGCTTACTTCTCTGGGGCCAACGTC. Its translation is CASTLWGQGAYFSGANV. From start to end, the CDR3 is CASTLWGQGAYFSGANVLTF.